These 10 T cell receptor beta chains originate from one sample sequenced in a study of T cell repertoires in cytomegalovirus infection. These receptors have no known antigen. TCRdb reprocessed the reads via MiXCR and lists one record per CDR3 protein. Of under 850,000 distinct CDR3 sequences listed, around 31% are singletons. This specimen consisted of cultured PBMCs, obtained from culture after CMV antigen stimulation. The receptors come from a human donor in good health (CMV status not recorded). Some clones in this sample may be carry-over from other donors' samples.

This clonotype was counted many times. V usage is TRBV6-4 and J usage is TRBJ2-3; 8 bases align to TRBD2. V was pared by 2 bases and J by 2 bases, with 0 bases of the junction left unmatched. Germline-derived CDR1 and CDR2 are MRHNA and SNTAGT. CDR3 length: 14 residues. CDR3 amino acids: CASSDGLATDTQYF. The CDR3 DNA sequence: TGTGCCAGCAGTGACGGACTAGCCACAGATACGCAGTATTTT.

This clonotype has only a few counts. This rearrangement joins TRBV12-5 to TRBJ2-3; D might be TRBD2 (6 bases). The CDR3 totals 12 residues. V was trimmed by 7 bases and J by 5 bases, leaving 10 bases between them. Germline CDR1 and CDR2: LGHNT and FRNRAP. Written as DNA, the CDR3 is TGTGCTAGTGAACGGAGGGGAGATACGCAGTATTTT. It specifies CASERRGDTQYF.

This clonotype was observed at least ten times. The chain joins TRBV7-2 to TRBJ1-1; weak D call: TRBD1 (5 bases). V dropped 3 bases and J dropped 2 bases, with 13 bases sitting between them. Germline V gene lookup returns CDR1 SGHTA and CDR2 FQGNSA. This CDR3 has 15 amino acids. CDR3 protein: CASSFSGRSNTEAFF. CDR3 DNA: TGTGCCAGCAGCTTTTCAGGGCGGTCCAACACTGAAGCTTTCTTT.

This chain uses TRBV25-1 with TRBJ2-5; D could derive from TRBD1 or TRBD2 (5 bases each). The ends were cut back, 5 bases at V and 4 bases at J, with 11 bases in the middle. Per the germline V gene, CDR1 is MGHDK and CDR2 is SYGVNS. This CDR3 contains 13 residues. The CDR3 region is CASSLIGTETQYF. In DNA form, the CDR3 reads TGTGCCAGCAGTCTAATTGGGACAGAGACCCAGTACTTC.

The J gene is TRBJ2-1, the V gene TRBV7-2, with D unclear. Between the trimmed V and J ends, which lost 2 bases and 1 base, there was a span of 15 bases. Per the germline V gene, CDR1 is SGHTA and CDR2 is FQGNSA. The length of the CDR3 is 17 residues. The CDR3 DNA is TGTGCCAGCAGCTTAAGGGCCTGGAGCCGATCCTACAATGAGCAGTTCTTC. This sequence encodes CASSLRAWSRSYNEQFF.

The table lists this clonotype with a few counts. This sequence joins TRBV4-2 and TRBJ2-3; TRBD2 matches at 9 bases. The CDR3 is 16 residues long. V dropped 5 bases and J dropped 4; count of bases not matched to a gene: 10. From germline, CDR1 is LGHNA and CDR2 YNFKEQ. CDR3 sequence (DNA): TGTGCCAGCAGCATCCGTGCTAGCGGGGAGTCAGATACGCAGTATTTT. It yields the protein CASSIRASGESDTQYF.

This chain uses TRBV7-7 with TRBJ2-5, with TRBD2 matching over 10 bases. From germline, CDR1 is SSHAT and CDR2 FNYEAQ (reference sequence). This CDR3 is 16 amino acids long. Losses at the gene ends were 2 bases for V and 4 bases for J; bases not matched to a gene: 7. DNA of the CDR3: TGTGCCAGCAGCTTATCTCCTAGCGGGAGTGGAGAGACCCAGTACTTC. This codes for CASSLSPSGSGETQYF.

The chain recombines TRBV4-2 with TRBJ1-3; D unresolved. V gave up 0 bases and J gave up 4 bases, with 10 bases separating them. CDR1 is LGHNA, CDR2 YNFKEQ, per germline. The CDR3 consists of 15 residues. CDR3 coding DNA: TGTGCCAGCAGCCAAGATTCCGGGTCAGGAAACACCATATATTTT. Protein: CASSQDSGSGNTIYF.

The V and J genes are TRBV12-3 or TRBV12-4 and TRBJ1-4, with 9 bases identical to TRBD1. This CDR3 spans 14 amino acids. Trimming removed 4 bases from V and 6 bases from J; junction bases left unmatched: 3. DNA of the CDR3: TGTGCCAGCAGTTCACAGGGGGCGCATGAAAAACTGTTTTTT. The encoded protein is CASSSQGAHEKLFF.

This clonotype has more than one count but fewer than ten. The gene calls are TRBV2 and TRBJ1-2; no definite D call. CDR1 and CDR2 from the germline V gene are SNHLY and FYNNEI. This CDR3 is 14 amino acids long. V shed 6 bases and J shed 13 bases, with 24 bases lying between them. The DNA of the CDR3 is TGTGCCAGCAGCCCTGGTTGGGAACCCTTCGAGCGCACCTTC. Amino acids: CASSPGWEPFERTF.